This TCR beta chain was identified during a study of early T cells in non-severe SARS-CoV-2 infection. Study background: Bulk RNA taken from unsorted whole blood was sequenced, leaving chains unpaired. Whole-study findings and limits: The VDJdb matching leaned toward anti-spike CD8 responses and overlooked private and CD4 specificities.

This clonotype has just a few counts. Its antigen is not known. Per the germline V gene, CDR1 is KGHDR and CDR2 is SFDVKD. V gave up 0 bases and J gave up 4 bases; unmatched junction bases: 9. The CDR3 is 17 amino acids. Individual cDNA molecules were tagged with unique molecular identifiers, the study reported. One entry per CDR3 protein, called by TCRdb with MiXCR from the 5' RACE reads. The top ten clones hold approximately 6.3% of a sample with 40,000 to 60,000 distinct CDR3 sequences, approximately 5.7% of them seen once. The J gene is TRBJ2-3, the V gene TRBV24-1; 7 bases agree with TRBD2. Material: whole blood, obtained at baseline. This receptor was identified in an adult who was a healthcare worker with PCR-confirmed SARS-CoV-2 infection or an uninfected control (not recorded which). The CDR3 loop is CATSDLGVAGVPDTQYF. The CDR3 DNA is TGTGCCACCAGTGATTTGGGTGTCGCGGGAGTACCAGATACGCAGTATTTT.